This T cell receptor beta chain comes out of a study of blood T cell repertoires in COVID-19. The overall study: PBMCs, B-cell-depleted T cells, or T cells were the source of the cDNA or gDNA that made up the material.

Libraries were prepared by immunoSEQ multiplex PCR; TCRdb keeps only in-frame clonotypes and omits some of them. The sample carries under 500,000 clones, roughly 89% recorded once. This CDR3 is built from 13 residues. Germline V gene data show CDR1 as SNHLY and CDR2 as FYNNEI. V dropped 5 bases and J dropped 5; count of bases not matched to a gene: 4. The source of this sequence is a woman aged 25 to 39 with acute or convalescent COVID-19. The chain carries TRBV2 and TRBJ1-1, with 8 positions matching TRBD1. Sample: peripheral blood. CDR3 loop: CASSYRGVTEAFF. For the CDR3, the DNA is TGTGCCAGCAGTTACAGGGGGGTGACTGAAGCTTTCTTT.